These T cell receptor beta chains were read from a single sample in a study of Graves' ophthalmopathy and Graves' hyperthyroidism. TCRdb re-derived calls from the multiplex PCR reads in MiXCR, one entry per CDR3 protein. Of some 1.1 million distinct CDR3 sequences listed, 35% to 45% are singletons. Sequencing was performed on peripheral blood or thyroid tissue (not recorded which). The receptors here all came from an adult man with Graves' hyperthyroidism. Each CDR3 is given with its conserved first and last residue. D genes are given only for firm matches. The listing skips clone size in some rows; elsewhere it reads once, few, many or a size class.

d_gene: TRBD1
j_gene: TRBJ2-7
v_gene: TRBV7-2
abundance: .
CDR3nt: TGTGCCAGCAGCTCAGCCGGGACAGGGGGCTTCTACGAGCAGTACTTC
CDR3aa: CASSSAGTGGFYEQYF

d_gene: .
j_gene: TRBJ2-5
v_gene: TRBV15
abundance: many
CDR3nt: TGTGCCACCAGCAGATCCGTTATCGGGAGTAGGGCGGAGACCCAGTACTTC
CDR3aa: CATSRSVIGSRAETQYF

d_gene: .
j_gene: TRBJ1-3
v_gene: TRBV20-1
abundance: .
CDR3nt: TGCAGTGCTCGAGCAGGGGAGGCGCCCCACTCTGGAAACACCATATATTTT
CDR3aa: CSARAGEAPHSGNTIYF

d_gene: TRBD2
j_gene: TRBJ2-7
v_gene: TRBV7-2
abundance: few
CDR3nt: TGTGCCAGCAGCTTTCGGCGGGAGTCTTCCTACGAGCAGTACTTC
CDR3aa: CASSFRRESSYEQYF

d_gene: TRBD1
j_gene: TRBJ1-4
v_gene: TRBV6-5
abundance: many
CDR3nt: TGTGCCGCAGGACAGGGCGGTGAAAAACTGTTTTTT
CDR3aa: CAAGQGGEKLFF

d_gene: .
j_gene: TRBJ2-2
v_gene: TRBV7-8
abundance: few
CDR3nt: TGTGCCAGCAGCTGGGTATTTAGGGAGCTGTTTTTT
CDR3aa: CASSWVFRELFF

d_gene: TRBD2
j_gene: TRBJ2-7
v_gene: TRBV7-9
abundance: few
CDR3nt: TGTGCCAGCAGCTCCCTCCCGCGGGGGGTCCCTCGCGGCGAGCGGTACTTC
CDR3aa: CASSSLPRGVPRGERYF

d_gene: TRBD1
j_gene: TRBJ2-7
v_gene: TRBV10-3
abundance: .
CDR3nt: TGTGCCATCAGTGGGCCAGGGACAGGGCAGTACTTC
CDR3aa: CAISGPGTGQYF

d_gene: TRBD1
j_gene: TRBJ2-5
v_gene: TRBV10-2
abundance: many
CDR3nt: TGCGCCAGCAGTGAGCCCTGGACAGGGCGGGAGACCCAGTACTTC
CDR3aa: CASSEPWTGRETQYF

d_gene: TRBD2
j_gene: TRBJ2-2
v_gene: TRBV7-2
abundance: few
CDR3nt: TGTGCCAGCAGCTCGGATAGCGGGTTTATCGGGGAGCTGTTTTTT
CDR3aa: CASSSDSGFIGELFF

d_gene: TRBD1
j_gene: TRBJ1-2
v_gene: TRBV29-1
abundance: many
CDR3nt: TGCAGCGTTGAGGTGACAGGGGAAAACTATGGCTACACCTTC
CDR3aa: CSVEVTGENYGYTF

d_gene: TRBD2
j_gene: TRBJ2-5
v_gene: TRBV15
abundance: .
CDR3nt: TGTGCCACCAGCAGAGATCCCGGAGCGGGGGGAGAGACCCAGTACTTC
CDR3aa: CATSRDPGAGGETQYF

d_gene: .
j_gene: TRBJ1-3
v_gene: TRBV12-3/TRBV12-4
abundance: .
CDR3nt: TGTGCCAGCAGTTTACGATTCCCTGGAAACACCATATATTTT
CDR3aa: CASSLRFPGNTIYF

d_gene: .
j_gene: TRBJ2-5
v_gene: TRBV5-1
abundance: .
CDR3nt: TGCGCCAGCAGCTATGGGGGTTGGACCCAGTACTTC
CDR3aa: CASSYGGWTQYF

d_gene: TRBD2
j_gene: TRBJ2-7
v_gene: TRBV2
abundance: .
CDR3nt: TGTGCCAGCACAGGCCTAGCGGGAGTTTCCGACTACTTC
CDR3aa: CASTGLAGVSDYF

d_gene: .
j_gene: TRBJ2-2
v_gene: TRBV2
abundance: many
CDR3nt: TGTGCCAGCAGCCCTCCCGTTAACACCGGGGAGCTGTTTTTT
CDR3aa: CASSPPVNTGELFF

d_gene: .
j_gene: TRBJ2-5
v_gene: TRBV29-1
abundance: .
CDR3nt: TGCAGCGTTCCCGGGCCACCAAATCAAGAGACCCAGTACTTC
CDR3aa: CSVPGPPNQETQYF

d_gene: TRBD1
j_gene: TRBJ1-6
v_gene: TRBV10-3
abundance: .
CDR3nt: TGTGCCGCCCGACAGGGGTTCAATTCACCCCTCCACTTT
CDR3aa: CAARQGFNSPLHF

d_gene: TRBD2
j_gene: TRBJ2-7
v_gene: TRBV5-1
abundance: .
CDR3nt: TGCGCCAGCAGCTTGGCTCTAGCGGGAGCAAACGAGCAGTACTTC
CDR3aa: CASSLALAGANEQYF

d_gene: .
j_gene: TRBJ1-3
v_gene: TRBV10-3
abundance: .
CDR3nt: TGTGCCAGCAGCGGACTTTACAGTAACGACGACTCTGGAAACACCATATATTTT
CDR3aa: CASSGLYSNDDSGNTIYF

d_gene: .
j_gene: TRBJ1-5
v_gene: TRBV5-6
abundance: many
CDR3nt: TGTGCCAGCAGCCGTACCTTGGGGCCCCAGCATTTT
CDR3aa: CASSRTLGPQHF

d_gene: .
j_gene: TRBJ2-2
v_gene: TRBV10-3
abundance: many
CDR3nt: TGTGCCATCAGTGAGCAGGGCGGTTTGACCGGGGAGCTGTTTTTT
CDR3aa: CAISEQGGLTGELFF

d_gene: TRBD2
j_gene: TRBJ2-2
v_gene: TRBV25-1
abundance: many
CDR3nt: TGTGCCAGCAGTGATTCAGCGGGAGGTATCACCGGGGAGCTGTTTTTT
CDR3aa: CASSDSAGGITGELFF

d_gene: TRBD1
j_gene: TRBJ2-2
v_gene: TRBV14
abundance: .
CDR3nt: TGTGCCAGCAGCCAAGTTTTTCCAGGGGGAGCCGGGGAGCTGTTTTTT
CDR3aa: CASSQVFPGGAGELFF

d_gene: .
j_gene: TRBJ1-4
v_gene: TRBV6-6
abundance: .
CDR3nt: TGTGCCAGCAGGACCTACCGGGTCAATAATGAAAAACTGTTTTTT
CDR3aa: CASRTYRVNNEKLFF

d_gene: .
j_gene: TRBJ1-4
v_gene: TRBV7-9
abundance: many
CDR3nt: TGTGCCAGCAGCTTAGAGCCCGCCGCTTTATGGGAAAAACTGTTTTTT
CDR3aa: CASSLEPAALWEKLFF

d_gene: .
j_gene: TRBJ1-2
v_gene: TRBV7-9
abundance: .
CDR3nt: TGTGCCAGCAGCCCATCCCGGAAATGGAATGGCTACACCTTC
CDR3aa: CASSPSRKWNGYTF

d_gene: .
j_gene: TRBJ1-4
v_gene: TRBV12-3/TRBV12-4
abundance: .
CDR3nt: TGTGCCAGCAGTCACGTGGGGGGGGATGAAAAACTGTTTTTT
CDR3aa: CASSHVGGDEKLFF

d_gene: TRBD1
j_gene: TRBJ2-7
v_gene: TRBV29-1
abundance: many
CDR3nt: TGCAGCGTGATGGGACAGGACGACGAGCAGTACTTC
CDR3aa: CSVMGQDDEQYF